This T cell receptor beta chain was identified during a study of T cell repertoires in aging, cancer and after chemotherapy. Study context: Donors were grouped into six age bands spanning 30 or younger through 70 or older. Study outcomes and limitations: In cancer patients, declining TCR diversity with age involved lost richness and lost evenness.

TCR beta rearrangements were amplified from peripheral blood genomic DNA. Multiplex touch-down PCR with TRB-A/B primers amplified rearranged V-D-J TRB sequences. TCRdb used MiXCR to reprocess the multiplex PCR reads, holding one entry per CDR3 protein. The sample carries approximately 3,000 distinct CDR3 sequences, roughly a quarter recorded once. Trimming took 2 bases from V and 6 from J, leaving 9 bases between them. Germline V gene lookup returns CDR1 MRHNA and CDR2 SNTAGT. This CDR3 has 13 amino acids. This clonotype is medium-sized within its sample. What it binds is not known. This TCR was recovered from a human donor with a solid tumor. The V gene is TRBV6-4, the J gene TRBJ2-3; unclear D gene. Sequencing was performed on blood. The CDR3 DNA reads as TGTGCCAGCAGTGACCGGCAACACGATACGCAGTATTTT. Protein sequence: CASSDRQHDTQYF.